This T cell receptor beta chain was captured by sequencing in a study of blood T cell repertoires in COVID-19. Across the whole study: Acute-phase and convalescent COVID-19 samples originated in the United States, Italy and Spain. The cDNA or gDNA used as material had been derived from T cells, B-cell-depleted T cells, or PBMCs.

Patients from Seattle were sampled longitudinally, starting during active infection. Trimming cost V 4 bases and J 1 base; bases outside gene matches: 5. CDR3 size: 15 residues. Germline CDR1 is SGHRS and CDR2 is YFSETQ. This clone occurred a few times. Authors' methods: Amplification of reference gene primers was used by the study to estimate nucleated cell counts. Data came from immunoSEQ multiplex PCR; TCRdb stores just in-frame clones and leaves some out. That table is the source of V, J and clone size, and D and trimming were worked out from the DNA. Counted here are approximately 210,000 clones, about 95% occurring once; the ten biggest clones make up around 0.8%.

This TCR was recovered from a man aged 25 to 40 with COVID-19, enrolled during active disease. The sequenced sample was peripheral blood. The rearrangement joins TRBV5-1 to TRBJ2-7, with TRBD1 identical over 10 bases. CDR3 loop: CASSPRTGGSYEQYF. CDR3 nucleotide sequence: TGCGCCAGCAGCCCAAGGACAGGGGGATCCTACGAGCAGTACTTC.